These 15 T cell receptor beta chains were sequenced from one sample in a study of T cells in Graves' hyperthyroidism and ophthalmopathy. There were TCR beta CDR3 regions amplified from RNA transcripts. HTBI primers were the set used in a first-round RT-PCR of the TCR CDR3. TCRdb redid the calling of the multiplex PCR reads with MiXCR, one entry per CDR3 protein. The table records about 380,000 distinct CDR3 sequences, roughly 18% of them present only once. Material: blood. These TCRs come from a man aged 18 to 29 with Graves' ophthalmopathy.

In this sample, this clonotype turned up many times. The rearrangement links TRBV7-9 to TRBJ2-1; D may correspond to TRBD1 or TRBD2 (5 bases each). There are 16 residues in the CDR3. The germline V gene has CDR1 SEHNR and CDR2 FQNEAQ (reference sequence). The V gene lost 6 bases and the J gene lost 0 bases, with 15 bases spanning the gap. CDR3 bases: TGTGCCAGCAGTCCTGGGGACGGTAGCTCCTACAATGAGCAGTTCTTC. As protein: CASSPGDGSSYNEQFF.

This clonotype was seen at least ten times. The gene calls are TRBV20-1 and TRBJ2-1; D is perhaps TRBD2 (7 bases). CDR1 DFQATT and CDR2 SNEGSKA come from the germline V gene (reference sequence). CDR3 length: 15 residues. CDR3 protein: CSYPRGGASYNEQFF. The CDR3 DNA reads TGCAGCTACCCTAGGGGGGGGGCCTCCTACAATGAGCAGTTCTTC.

Only a few counts were recorded for this clonotype. The chain employs TRBV14 and TRBJ1-1, with D possibly matching TRBD1 (5 bases). Trimming took off 0 bases at V and 9 bases at J, with 8 bases between the two ends. CDR3 length: 12 amino acids. Looked up from germline, CDR1 is SGHDN and CDR2 is FVKESK. The CDR3 reads CASSQDRVKAFF. Written as DNA, the CDR3 is TGTGCCAGCAGCCAAGACAGGGTTAAAGCTTTCTTT.

This clonotype came up many times. This chain joins TRBV7-8 and TRBJ1-1; D not resolved. The CDR3 totals 14 residues. CDR1 and CDR2 (germline): SGHVS, FQNEAQ. V lost 0 bases to trimming and J lost 1 base, with 6 bases between them. CDR3 DNA sequence: TGTGCCAGCAGCTTAGCAGGCTGGAACACTGAAGCTTTCTTT. It specifies CASSLAGWNTEAFF.

V is TRBV5-1 and J is TRBJ1-3, with D hard to call. V dropped 4 bases and J dropped 11 bases, with 13 bases sitting between them. Germline V gene lookup returns CDR1 SGHRS and CDR2 YFSETQ. The CDR3 extends over 12 amino acids. The CDR3 sequence: CASSPDPSAIYF. Written as DNA, the CDR3 is TGCGCCAGCAGCCCCGACCCTAGCGCCATATATTTT.

The J gene is TRBJ2-7, the V gene TRBV7-3; TRBD1 agrees at 10 bases. V was clipped by 2 bases and J by 5 bases; unmatched bases: 6. This CDR3 region has 15 residues. Looked up from germline, CDR1 is SGHTA and CDR2 is FQGTGA. In DNA form, the CDR3 reads TGTGCCAGCAGCTTAGGGACAGGGGTCTACCACGAGCAGTACTTC. It specifies CASSLGTGVYHEQYF. Filled out from reference TRBV7-3 and TRBJ2-7, the complete variable domain reads GAGVSQTPSNKVTEKGKYVELRCDPISGHTALYWYRQSLGQGPEFLIYFQGTGAADDSGLPNDRFFAVRPEGSVSTLKIQRTERGDSAVYLCASSLGTGVYHEQYFGPGTRLTVT.

This clonotype was seen ten or more times. The chain carries TRBV11-2 and TRBJ1-2, with TRBD1 as a possible D gene (6 bases). The length of the CDR3 is 15 residues. V was pared by 0 bases and J by 4 bases, with 12 bases between. Germline values: CDR1 SGHAT, CDR2 FQNNGV. CDR3: CASSLERTEIYGYTF. Here the CDR3 DNA reads TGTGCCAGCAGCTTAGAGCGGACAGAGATCTATGGCTACACCTTC.

This clonotype was seen repeatedly, ten times or more. V usage is TRBV7-2 and J usage is TRBJ2-7, with a weak D call TRBD2 (5 bases). V was shortened by 8 bases and J by 5 bases, with 10 bases between the two germline ends. Germline values: CDR1 SGHTA, CDR2 FQGNSA. The CDR3 sequence is 11 residues long. The CDR3 protein is CASGRTDEQYF. CDR3 nucleotide sequence: TGTGCCAGCGGAAGGACTGACGAGCAGTACTTC. The full variable domain, completed using reference TRBV7-2 and TRBJ2-7, is GAGVSQSPSNKVTEKGKDVELRCDPISGHTALYWYRQSLGQGLEFLIYFQGNSAPDKSGLPSDRFSAERTGGSVSTLTIQRTQQEDSAVYLCASGRTDEQYFGPGTRLTVT.

This clonotype has ten or more counts. The V gene is TRBV11-2, the J gene TRBJ1-2, with D perhaps matching TRBD1 (6 bases). Deletions cut 3 bases from V and 5 bases from J, with 19 bases between. CDR1 SGHAT and CDR2 FQNNGV come from the germline V gene. The CDR3 spans 16 residues. The CDR3 loop is CASSLGWTRGGYGYTF. As DNA, the CDR3 is TGTGCCAGCAGCTTGGGTTGGACACGAGGGGGTTATGGCTACACCTTC.

This clonotype was recorded at least ten times. J is TRBJ2-7 and V is TRBV10-3; 7 nucleotides align to TRBD1. The length of the CDR3 is 15 residues. Germline V gene data show CDR1 as ENHRY and CDR2 as SYGVKD. With 2 bases clipped from V and 0 bases from J, the junction kept 4 bases outside the gene matches. The CDR3 spells CAISEGRDSSYEQYF. Written as DNA, the CDR3 is TGTGCCATCAGTGAGGGTAGGGACAGCTCCTACGAGCAGTACTTC.

The genes are TRBV13 and TRBJ2-3; no definite D call. This CDR3 contains 14 residues. Germline CDR1 is PRHDT and CDR2 is FYEKMQ (reference sequence). V was trimmed by 0 bases and J by 4 bases, leaving 8 bases between them. The CDR3 DNA reads TGTGCCAGCAGCTTAGGGTCCATCGCAGATACGCAGTATTTT. As protein: CASSLGSIADTQYF.

There are many counts of this clonotype. V usage is TRBV20-1 and J usage is TRBJ2-3; 10 positions agree with TRBD2. V trimming: 2 bases; J trimming: 5 bases; junction bases outside the gene matches: 10. The CDR3 loop spans 16 amino acids. The germline CDR1 and CDR2 sequences are DFQATT and SNEGSKA (reference sequence). This chain's CDR3 is CSARSLSGGILDTQYF. The CDR3 bases are TGCAGTGCTAGATCGCTTAGCGGGGGGATCTTAGATACGCAGTATTTT.

This clonotype was recorded at least ten times. The chain is built from TRBV7-3 and TRBJ1-6; 10 bases align to TRBD1. The CDR3 runs 15 residues. CDR1 and CDR2 from the germline V gene are SGHTA and FQGTGA. Trimming at V came to 1 base and at J to 10 bases, leaving 4 bases not matched to a gene. CDR3 loop: CASSLMGTGASPLHF. Here the CDR3 DNA reads TGTGCCAGCAGCTTAATGGGGACAGGGGCCTCACCCCTCCACTTT.

The V and J genes are TRBV12-5 and TRBJ1-4; D is uncertain. CDR3 length: 17 amino acids. V was cut by 0 bases and J by 0 bases, with 11 bases left in between. Germline CDR1 reads LGHNT; CDR2 reads FRNRAP. CDR3 in DNA: TGTGCTAGTGGTTTGGTACGCGTGGTCACAACTAATGAAAAACTGTTTTTT. Its protein product is CASGLVRVVTTNEKLFF.

The sample holds a few counts of this clonotype. The chain joins TRBV3-1 to TRBJ1-6, with 7 bases that match TRBD1. Germline assignment: CDR1 LGHDT and CDR2 YNNKEL (reference sequence). V lost 4 bases and J lost 0; bases outside the gene matches: 3. CDR3 length: 16 residues. CDR3 loop: CASSPRQGSYNSPLHF. In nucleotides, the CDR3 is TGTGCCAGCAGCCCCAGACAGGGCTCCTATAATTCACCCCTCCACTTT.